This T cell receptor (beta chain) derives from a study of sequential checkpoint blockade in melanoma (dated by TCRdb to the late 2010s). General notes on the study: Using 1:1 randomization, the trial assigned patients either to first-line nivolumab followed by ipilimumab (arm A) or to ipilimumab followed by nivolumab (arm B). Roughly 80% of the matched tumor biopsy pairs taken before and after treatment were from the same lesion. DNA from roughly 94 melanoma tumor samples collected before treatment underwent TCRbeta immunosequencing. For approximately 22 patients, matched tumor biopsies were taken both before treatment and at week 13, after single-agent nivolumab (arm A) or ipilimumab (arm B). Maintenance nivolumab came after both trial sequences.

In regard to this clone: No cognate antigen has been identified for it. No base quality information exists; no much larger clone differs at one position.

The immunoSEQ Assay was used to immunosequence TCRbeta CDR3 regions from genomic DNA. Genomic DNA was amplified by bias-controlled multiplex PCR before high-throughput sequencing. The original methods were these. To quantify the absolute abundance of each unique TCRbeta CDR3 region, the sequences were collapsed and filtered. Clonality, defined as 1 minus Pielou's evenness, was calculated using only productive rearrangements. Tumor T-cell fraction was computed by normalizing TCRbeta template counts to usable DNA, estimated from several housekeeping genes. A previously published method was used to identify clones with significantly greater frequencies in on-treatment samples than in baseline samples. TCRdb re-hosts the immuneACCESS table, in-frame sequences only. Its copies lack some clones; in the studies checked, an unresolved V gene accounts for under half of them, and the cause for the rest is not known. V and J calls plus clone size are reproduced from that table; the DNA served to infer D and trimming. For this sample the table gives under 2,500 clones, of which about a sixth were detected only once. The biggest ten clones account for roughly 12% of the sample.

V and J lose 6 bases and 7 bases, and a span of 10 bases separates them. According to the germline V gene (reference sequence), CDR1 reads LNHDA and CDR2 reads SQIVND. Counted from cysteine to phenylalanine, this CDR3 has 13 amino acids. The sequence is cut down to CDR3 DNA, 39 bases in frame from base 1. What the authors observed across the whole study: Tumor T-cell fraction and clonality correlated with PD-L1 staining and CD8+ T-cell counts but not with mutational load. Validation of the response-prediction model combining TCR metrics and mutation burden is needed in larger, independent patient cohorts. In the nivolumab-first arm (arm A), pretreatment tumor TIL clonality was associated with response (P = .04). Patients with increases in tumor T-cell fraction and clonality by week 13 were approximately 30 times more likely to achieve clinical benefit. Small sample sizes and reduced statistical power limited the within-arm analyses of tumor T-cell fraction.

The treatment or condition label on this specimen signifies: randomized to nivolumab then ipilimumab (arm A) or the reverse (arm B). Prior DNA-damaging chemotherapy had not been received by any trial patient. The samples were obtained from melanoma patients enrolled in CheckMate 064, an open-label, randomized phase II trial testing sequential checkpoint blockade. Genomic DNA from formalin-fixed paraffin-embedded (FFPE) tissue samples served as the input for tumor TCR sequencing. This receptor was identified in a human donor with melanoma. This material consisted of tumor tissue (inferred from file names), taken from a patient given nivolumab and ipilimumab in sequence. The chain employs TRBV19 and TRBJ1-6; there is no confident call for the D gene. The DNA is TGTGCCAGTAGCGTCGGTACGAATTCACCCCTCCACTTT. This translates into CASSVGTNSPLHF.